These T cell receptor beta chains were read from a single sample in a study of blood T cell repertoires in COVID-19. Assay: immunoSEQ multiplex PCR; the TCRdb copy retains only in-frame clones and omits some. The sample holds approximately 250,000 clones; about 82% are singletons and the top ten take about 5.4%. Material: peripheral blood. These receptor sequences come from a woman of 80 years or more with COVID-19, enrolled during active disease. Each CDR3 is given with its conserved first and last residue. D genes are given only for firm matches. Expanded clones are given a class, and other clones once, few, many or no size at all.

>TRBJ2-3|TRBV3-1/TRBV3-2|-|-
CASSHLGTAGTDTQYF
TGTGCCAGCAGCCATCTCGGGACTGCCGGCACAGATACGCAGTATTTT
>TRBJ1-2|TRBV9|-|TRBD1
CASSAQGGRYNYGYTF
TGTGCCAGCAGCGCGCAGGGGGGAAGATACAATTATGGCTACACCTTC
>TRBJ2-1|TRBV4-1|once|-
CASSQDPAGSSYNEQFF
TGCGCCAGCAGCCAAGATCCCGCAGGGTCGTCCTACAATGAGCAGTTCTTC
>TRBJ1-2|TRBV30|-|TRBD1
CAWSVPWTGTSYGYTF
TGTGCCTGGAGTGTACCTTGGACAGGCACTTCCTATGGCTACACCTTC
>TRBJ2-2|TRBV19|-|-
CVTSSISGPGTGELFF
TGTGTCACCAGTAGTATATCTGGTCCGGGCACCGGGGAGCTGTTTTTT
>TRBJ2-1|TRBV3-1/TRBV3-2|-|-
CASSQVSTTHEQFF
TGTGCCAGCAGCCAAGTATCAACAACCCATGAGCAGTTCTTC
>TRBJ1-4|TRBV4-1|-|-
CASSPLRREKLFF
TGCGCCAGCAGCCCCCTGCGGCGTGAAAAACTGTTTTTT
>TRBJ1-5|TRBV11-2|-|-
CASRSTGGNQPQHF
TGTGCCAGCAGGAGTACGGGTGGGAATCAGCCCCAGCATTTT
>TRBJ1-6|TRBV18|once|-
CASSRGLTSPLHF
TGTGCCAGCTCACGAGGTCTGACTTCACCCCTCCACTTT
>TRBJ1-1|TRBV7-2|-|-
CASSRVGGAEAFF
TGTGCCAGCAGCCGGGTCGGCGGGGCTGAAGCTTTCTTT
>TRBJ2-3|TRBV21-1|-|-
CASSEDDRADTQYF
TGTGCCAGCAGCGAAGATGACAGGGCGGATACGCAGTATTTT
>TRBJ1-5|TRBV3-1/TRBV3-2|-|-
CASSDTGANQPQHF
TGTGCCAGCAGCGACACTGGGGCCAATCAGCCCCAGCATTTT
>TRBJ1-5|TRBV18|-|-
CASSPIGEVNQPQHF
TGTGCCAGCTCACCAATCGGGGAGGTAAATCAGCCCCAGCATTTT
>TRBJ1-1|TRBV4-1|-|-
CASSRGQNTEAFF
TGCGCCAGCAGCCGGGGACAGAACACTGAAGCTTTCTTT
>TRBJ1-5|TRBV28|-|TRBD1
CASSIARGQATQPQHF
TGTGCCAGCAGTATCGCGCGGGGACAGGCCACTCAGCCCCAGCATTTT
>TRBJ2-1|TRBV3-1/TRBV3-2|-|TRBD2
CASSEAGLAGSYNEQFF
TGTGCCAGCAGCGAAGCCGGACTAGCGGGCTCCTACAATGAGCAGTTCTTC
>TRBJ1-6|TRBV4-2|-|-
CASSQAGVDSPLHF
TGTGCCAGCAGCCAAGCAGGGGTGGATTCACCCCTCCACTTT
>TRBJ1-4|TRBV7-2|-|TRBD1
CASSLGTGGEKLFF
TGTGCCAGCAGCTTAGGGACAGGGGGTGAAAAACTGTTTTTT